This T cell receptor (beta chain) was identified in a study of T cell responses to AZD1222 COVID-19 vaccine. Regarding this clone: The antigen remains unidentified.

Study-level findings and limits: Donors, mostly white British, included more females; clonal diversity was possibly underestimated. The peak T cell response came first, and repertoires were sampled only after it. With dominance at 160-218 and 743-854, vaccine-associated CD4 TCRs spanned spike. Baseline testing showed seropositivity in only five to seven AZD1222 recipients.

The CDR3 sequence is 13 residues long. Per germline, CDR1 MGHDK and CDR2 SYGVNS. V shed 8 bases and J shed 2 bases, with 12 bases lying between them. Sequencing was performed with immunoSEQ multiplex PCR; in TCRdb, only in-frame clones are kept and a portion is missing. The data show approximately 270,000 clones, 94% seen once. This sample comprised peripheral blood, obtained 28 days after the second AZD1222 dose. This receptor was taken from an adult who received the AZD1222 COVID-19 vaccine. V gene TRBV25-1 combines with J gene TRBJ2-5; D is unclear. The CDR3: CASQPWAQETQYF. The DNA of the CDR3 is TGTGCCAGCCAGCCCTGGGCGCAAGAGACCCAGTACTTC.